Each of the 31 T cell receptor beta chains below was sequenced from the same sample in a study of shared clonotypes between healthy human individuals. Sequencing used immunoSEQ multiplex PCR; TCRdb keeps in-frame clones, though not all of them. The sample shows 2,100,000 or so clones, under 97% of them seen only once. Sequenced material: naive CD4+ T cells sorted from blood. This sample's subset: CD45RA+ positively selected. The receptors here all came from a man aged 18 to 29 in good health.

The chain employs TRBV20-1 and TRBJ1-5; D remains ambiguous. Trimming left V 5 bases short and J 6 bases short, with 5 bases between. Germline V gives CDR1 DFQATT, CDR2 SNEGSKA (reference sequence). CDR3 length equals 10 residues. Here the CDR3 DNA reads TGCAGTGCTTTAACTCAGCCCCAGCATTTT. This codes for CSALTQPQHF.

With respect to this clone: At the DNA level, this CDR3 is encoded by other sequences in the same sample as well. V usage is TRBV5-4 and J usage is TRBJ1-3; D is unclear. The germline V gene has CDR1 SGHNT and CDR2 YYREEE (reference sequence). V shed 0 bases and J shed 0 bases, with 7 bases lying between them. The CDR3 extends over 15 amino acids. CDR3 bases: TGTGCCAGCAGCTTGGGCGGGCTCTCTGGAAACACCATATATTTT. Protein: CASSLGGLSGNTIYF.

CDR3 protein: CASLSSGVSNYGYTF. CDR3 in DNA: TGTGCCAGCCTTTCGTCGGGGGTTTCTAACTATGGCTACACCTTC. The V gene is TRBV28, the J gene TRBJ1-2; D perhaps matches TRBD1 (5 bases). The CDR3 runs to 15 residues. The germline gives CDR1 MDHEN, CDR2 SYDVKM. V dropped 8 bases and J dropped 0 bases, with 16 bases sitting between them.

Concerning this clone itself: In the same sample, other DNA sequences code for this CDR3. Here the CDR3 reads CASSLVGLGKNIQYF. The CDR3 DNA follows: TGTGCCAGCAGCTTGGTGGGCCTCGGAAAAAACATTCAGTACTTC. The chain is built from TRBV5-5 and TRBJ2-4; D uncertain. V lost 0 bases and J lost 4, with 11 bases in between. Germline V gives CDR1 SGHKS, CDR2 YYEKEE (reference sequence). There are 15 residues in the CDR3.

V gene TRBV13 combines with J gene TRBJ1-6; D may be TRBD1 (5 bases). The V end lost 5 bases, the J end lost 9 bases, and 17 bases lay between the germline ends. The CDR3 runs 15 residues. Germline CDR1 reads PRHDT; CDR2 reads FYEKMQ (reference sequence). The CDR3, as DNA: TGTGCCAGCAGCCGAAGCGGGGCTAGCAGTTCACCCCTCCACTTT. This codes for CASSRSGASSSPLHF.

This chain uses TRBV7-3 with TRBJ2-1, with TRBD1 as a possible D gene (5 bases). Germline CDR1 and CDR2: SGHTA and FQGTGA. There are 15 residues in the CDR3. V was pared by 2 bases and J by 0 bases, with 8 bases between. This CDR3 is CASSLDSSSYNEQFF. For the CDR3, the DNA is TGTGCCAGCAGCTTAGACAGCAGCTCCTACAATGAGCAGTTCTTC. The variable domain in full, with the rest retrieved from reference TRBV7-3 and TRBJ2-1, is GAGVSQTPSNKVTEKGKYVELRCDPISGHTALYWYRQSLGQGPEFLIYFQGTGAADDSGLPNDRFFAVRPEGSVSTLKIQRTERGDSAVYLCASSLDSSSYNEQFFGPGTRLTVL.

The chain recombines TRBV18 with TRBJ1-5; TRBD1 might be the D (5 bases). Germline values: CDR1 KGHSH, CDR2 LQKENI. Trimming left V 5 bases short and J 8 bases short, with 19 bases between. The CDR3 is made up of 15 amino acids. The CDR3 region has the DNA TGTGCCAGCTCAGCAACCCAGGGTGCTCAGGAGCCCCAGCATTTT. Translating gives CASSATQGAQEPQHF.

CDR3 sequence (DNA): TGTGCCAGCAGACACACCGGGACGGATCCAACCTACGAGCAGTACTTC. This gives the protein CASRHTGTDPTYEQYF. The chain is built from TRBV7-9 and TRBJ2-7, with D perhaps given as TRBD1 or TRBD2 (5 bases each). Germline V CDR1 and CDR2: SEHNR, FQNEAQ (reference sequence). V was trimmed by 6 bases and J by 2 bases, leaving 20 bases between them. The CDR3 loop spans 16 amino acids.

CDR3 region: CSVEVAGGTGYTF. The CDR3 DNA reads as TGCAGCGTTGAGGTAGCAGGGGGGACGGGCTACACCTTC. The V gene is TRBV29-1, the J gene TRBJ1-2; 7 bases fit TRBD1. From germline, CDR1 is SQVTM and CDR2 ANQGSEA. With 3 bases clipped from V and 8 bases from J, the junction kept 9 bases outside the gene matches. CDR3 size: 13 residues.

This sequence joins TRBV30 and TRBJ1-6; perhaps TRBD1 as D (6 bases). There are 13 residues in the CDR3. V was cut by 3 bases and J by 7 bases, with 10 bases left in between. The V gene's germline CDR1 is GTSNPN and CDR2 SVGIG (reference sequence). In DNA form, the CDR3 reads TGTGCCTGGAGGGCCGGGGGCAATTCACCCCTCCACTTT. This translates into CAWRAGGNSPLHF.

V gene TRBV28 combines with J gene TRBJ1-5; D unclear. The CDR3 covers 16 residues. Germline V lookup: CDR1 MDHEN, CDR2 SYDVKM. Here the CDR3 reads CAIRYGQADLNQPQHF. As DNA, the CDR3 is TGTGCGATACGGTATGGGCAAGCAGATCTCAATCAGCCCCAGCATTTT.

The chain has TRBV30 and TRBJ2-3; 7 nucleotides agree with TRBD1. V lost 0 bases to trimming and J lost 10 bases; unmatched junction nucleotides: 10. In germline, CDR1 is GTSNPN, CDR2 SVGIG (reference sequence). The CDR3 is 14 residues long. The CDR3 region is CAWSVETGSSAQYF. The DNA of the CDR3 is TGTGCCTGGAGTGTAGAGACAGGGTCATCAGCGCAGTATTTT.

This chain uses TRBV18 with TRBJ2-7, with TRBD1 identical over 7 bases. CDR3 length: 15 amino acids. The trim removed 0 bases at V and 7 bases at J, leaving 9 bases unmatched. Germline assignment: CDR1 KGHSH and CDR2 LQKENI. Written as DNA, the CDR3 is TGTGCCAGCTCACCACCGGGGACAGCCCTGGGGGAGCAGTACTTC. This sequence encodes CASSPPGTALGEQYF.

The chain uses TRBV5-1 and TRBJ2-7; the match to TRBD2 covers 15 bases. V gave up 3 bases and J gave up 0 bases; unmatched junction bases: 7. The CDR3 is 18 residues long. Germline V gene sequence: CDR1 SGHRS, CDR2 YFSETQ. CDR3 sequence: CASSSGLAGGRASYEQYF. The DNA of the CDR3 is TGCGCCAGCAGCTCGGGACTAGCGGGAGGCCGGGCCTCCTACGAGCAGTACTTC.

The V and J genes are TRBV5-1 and TRBJ2-3, with D possibly TRBD2 on 5 matching bases. CDR3 length: 15 amino acids. V was trimmed by 0 bases and J by 0 bases, leaving 8 bases between them. CDR1 is SGHRS and CDR2 is YFSETQ in the germline V gene. For the CDR3, the DNA is TGCGCCAGCAGCTTGGACGGGGATAGCACAGATACGCAGTATTTT. Translated, it gives CASSLDGDSTDTQYF.

This rearrangement joins TRBV10-3 to TRBJ2-3; D call uncertain. V was trimmed by 7 bases and J by 3 bases, leaving 14 bases between them. There are 14 residues in the CDR3. Germline-derived CDR1 and CDR2 are ENHRY and SYGVKD. The CDR3 nucleotides read TGTGCCATCAATTCAGAGACCGAAACAGATACGCAGTATTTT. Translated: CAINSETETDTQYF.

In nucleotides, the CDR3 is TGTGCCAGCAAGACCCGGGACAGGGCCAATTCACCCCTCCACTTT. Translation: CASKTRDRANSPLHF. The chain combines TRBV27 with TRBJ1-6, with 9 bases identical to TRBD1. This CDR3 is 15 amino acids long. Germline-derived CDR1 and CDR2 are MNHEY and SMNVEV (reference sequence). Trimming removed 7 bases from V and 7 bases from J; junction bases left unmatched: 8.

CDR3 residues: CASRLGGLTIGELFF. DNA of the CDR3: TGTGCCAGTAGATTAGGGGGACTAACTATCGGGGAGCTGTTTTTT. The chain employs TRBV19 and TRBJ2-2; weak D call: TRBD2 (7 bases). Germline-derived CDR1 and CDR2 are LNHDA and SQIVND (reference sequence). Trimming took 6 bases from V and 7 from J, leaving 18 bases between them. This CDR3 comprises 15 residues.

The V and J genes are TRBV5-8 and TRBJ2-2; D gene uncertain. The CDR3 sequence is 16 residues long. V lost 1 base, J lost 3 bases, and 13 bases lay in between. The V gene's germline CDR1 is SGHTS and CDR2 YDEGEE. CDR3: CASSLNRVSHTGELFF. The CDR3 coding sequence is TGTGCCAGCAGCTTGAATCGTGTCAGCCACACCGGGGAGCTGTTTTTT.

The CDR3 reads CASSEARQGGPANYGYTF. CDR3 nucleotide sequence: TGTGCCAGCAGTGAAGCACGACAGGGGGGTCCCGCTAACTATGGCTACACCTTC. The J gene is TRBJ1-2, the V gene TRBV6-1; 9 bases agree with TRBD1. Per germline, CDR1 MNHNS and CDR2 SASEGT. The CDR3 contains 18 residues. With V trimmed by 0 bases and J by 0 bases, 8 bases remained unmatched.

The rearrangement joins TRBV10-3 to TRBJ2-7; the D gene is possibly TRBD2 (6 bases). Germline V gene lookup returns CDR1 ENHRY and CDR2 SYGVKD. Trimming took 5 bases from V and 0 from J, leaving 14 bases between them. The CDR3 has 15 amino acids. The CDR3 here is CAISPAGGSSYEQYF. The DNA for the CDR3 is TGTGCCATCAGTCCAGCGGGTGGGAGCTCCTACGAGCAGTACTTC.

In this sample, this clone turned up once. The same CDR3 arises from other DNA sequences in this sample as well. This chain connects TRBV27 to TRBJ1-5, with TRBD1 as a possible D gene (5 bases). V gave up 5 bases and J gave up 2 bases, with 7 bases separating them. The CDR3 runs to 13 residues. Germline CDR1 reads MNHEY; CDR2 reads SMNVEV (reference sequence). CDR3 nucleotide sequence: TGTGCCAGCAGTGGGGGAGGCAATCAGCCCCAGCATTTT. Translated, it gives CASSGGGNQPQHF.

The rearrangement uses TRBV4-1 and TRBJ2-1; unclear D gene. This CDR3 spans 15 amino acids. CDR1 is MGHRA, CDR2 YSYEKL, per germline. V lost 0 bases, J lost 3 bases, and 9 bases lay in between. This CDR3 is CASSQDGPSYNEQFF. The CDR3 DNA sequence: TGCGCCAGCAGCCAAGATGGTCCTAGCTACAATGAGCAGTTCTTC.

This clone appeared once. The rearrangement uses TRBV7-8 and TRBJ1-1; tentative D call: TRBD1 (5 bases). The length of the CDR3 is 15 residues. V dropped 1 base and J dropped 1 base, with 10 bases sitting between them. Germline lookup yields CDR1 SGHVS and CDR2 FQNEAQ. In nucleotides, the CDR3 is TGTGCCAGCAGCTTAGGGGCAGGGCAGAACACTGAAGCTTTCTTT. It specifies CASSLGAGQNTEAFF.

This clone came up once. This chain links TRBV7-9 with TRBJ2-3, with 9 nucleotides matching TRBD1. Germline CDR1 reads SEHNR; CDR2 reads FQNEAQ (reference sequence). V was clipped by 5 bases and J by 5 bases; unmatched bases: 8. The CDR3 totals 15 residues. The CDR3 bases are TGTGCCAGCAGCCCCGGGACAGGGCATGGAGATACGCAGTATTTT. Its translation: CASSPGTGHGDTQYF.

In the case of this clone: Within the sample, other DNA sequences also encode this same CDR3. The chain couples TRBV7-2 to TRBJ2-5; D gene uncertain. V lost 1 base to trimming and J lost 1 base, with 4 bases between them. This CDR3 contains 13 residues. Germline CDR1 SGHTA, CDR2 FQGNSA. The CDR3 nucleotides read TGTGCCAGCAGCTTAGGCAGCCAAGAGACCCAGTACTTC. Its protein product is CASSLGSQETQYF.

In this sample, this clone turned up a few times. This sequence joins TRBV2 and TRBJ1-5, with a tentative D call TRBD1 (5 bases). Deletions cut 3 bases from V and 6 bases from J, with 12 bases between. CDR1 is SNHLY and CDR2 is FYNNEI in the germline V gene. The length of the CDR3 is 14 residues. CDR3 sequence reads: CASSDQGGGQPQHF. The CDR3, as DNA: TGTGCCAGCAGTGATCAGGGAGGCGGTCAGCCCCAGCATTTT. Full variable domain (outside the CDR3, taken from reference TRBV2 and TRBJ1-5): EPEVTQTPSHQVTQMGQEVILRCVPISNHLYFYWYRQILGQKVEFLVSFYNNEISEKSEIFDDQFSVERPDGSNFTLKIRSTKLEDSAMYFCASSDQGGGQPQHFGDGTRLSIL.

This chain links TRBV14 with TRBJ1-5; D unclear. V was clipped by 0 bases and J by 7 bases, with 13 bases between them. The CDR3 covers 15 residues. The germline V gene encodes CDR1 SGHDN and CDR2 FVKESK. The CDR3 DNA sequence: TGTGCCAGCAGCCAAGATTCCGGGGTTAGACAGCCCCAGCATTTT. Amino acids: CASSQDSGVRQPQHF.

The chain is built from TRBV9 and TRBJ2-3, with 7 positions matching TRBD2. V shed 0 bases and J 5 bases; nucleotides not matched to a gene: 6. Germline loops: CDR1 SGDLS, CDR2 YYNGEE. CDR3 length: 15 amino acids. CDR3 protein: CASSVGAGEVDTQYF. CDR3 DNA: TGTGCCAGCAGCGTAGGGGCGGGAGAGGTAGATACGCAGTATTTT.

The rearrangement joins TRBV18 to TRBJ2-3; 7 nucleotides line up with TRBD1. The V gene's germline CDR1 is KGHSH and CDR2 LQKENI. The trim removed 1 base at V and 0 bases at J, leaving 4 bases unmatched. The CDR3 sequence is 16 residues long. The CDR3 spells CASSPLGTDSTDTQYF. The CDR3 bases are TGTGCCAGCTCACCACTCGGGACAGATAGCACAGATACGCAGTATTTT. Variable domain in full (rest from reference TRBV18 and TRBJ2-3): NAGVMQNPRHLVRRRGQEARLRCSPMKGHSHVYWYRQLPEEGLKFMVYLQKENIIDESGMPKERFSAEFPKEGPSILRIQQVVRGDSAAYFCASSPLGTDSTDTQYFGPGTRLTVL.

The rearrangement links TRBV5-4 to TRBJ2-1; TRBD1 matches at 10 bases. The V gene's germline CDR1 is SGHNT and CDR2 YYREEE (reference sequence). The CDR3 runs to 14 residues. V dropped 6 bases and J dropped 7; count of bases not matched to a gene: 7. The CDR3 nucleotides read TGTGCCAGCACGAGGACAGGGGGAGGAAATGAGCAGTTCTTC. Its translation: CASTRTGGGNEQFF. Looking up the rest from reference TRBV5-4 and TRBJ2-1 gives the full variable domain: ETGVTQSPTHLIKTRGQQVTLRCSSQSGHNTVSWYQQALGQGPQFIFQYYREEENGRGNFPPRFSGLQFPNYSSELNVNALELDDSALYLCASTRTGGGNEQFFGPGTRLTVL.